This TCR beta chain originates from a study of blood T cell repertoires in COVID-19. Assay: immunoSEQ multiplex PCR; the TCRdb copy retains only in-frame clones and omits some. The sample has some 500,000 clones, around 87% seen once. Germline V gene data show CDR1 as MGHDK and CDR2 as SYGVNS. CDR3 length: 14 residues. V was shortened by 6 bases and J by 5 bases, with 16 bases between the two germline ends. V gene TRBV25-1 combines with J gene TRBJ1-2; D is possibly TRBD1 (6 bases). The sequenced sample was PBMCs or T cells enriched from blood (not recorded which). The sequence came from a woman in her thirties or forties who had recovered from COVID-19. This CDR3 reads CASRTPGHPYGYTF. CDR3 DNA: TGTGCCAGCAGGACACCGGGACACCCATATGGCTACACCTTC.